This entry describes one TCR beta chain. Its antigen remains unidentified. This entry is derived from a study of T cell repertoires in cytomegalovirus infection. Overall study context: It was recently identified HLA-C-restricted and well-studied HLA-B-restricted CMV epitopes that the study used.

TCRdb reprocessed the reads via MiXCR and lists one record per CDR3 protein. This table has roughly 500,000 distinct CDR3 sequences, roughly 34% appearing once. Regarding the study as a whole: Predominance within the ex vivo response was attributable to HLA-C-restricted CMV-specific TCR beta clonotypes.

Sequences were derived from cultured PBMCs, sampled from culture after CMV antigen stimulation. The receptor comes from a human donor in good health (CMV status not recorded). Some clones in this sample may be carry-over from other donors' samples.

The CDR3 DNA reads TGCAGTGCTAGCCCCGCCTCGGGCGCGGAAAAACTGTTTTTT. Its protein product is CSASPASGAEKLFF. This chain connects TRBV20-1 to TRBJ1-4; no definite D call. The germline V gene has CDR1 DFQATT and CDR2 SNEGSKA (reference sequence). V gave up 3 bases and J gave up 8 bases, with 16 bases separating them. This CDR3 has 14 amino acids.